Reported below is one TCR beta chain. The CDR3 sequence is 13 residues long. Germline-derived CDR1 and CDR2 are GTSNPN and SVGIG (reference sequence). The V end was cut by 5 bases, the J end by 1 base, with 8 bases between. These data originate in a study of blood T cell repertoires in COVID-19. Study-wide context: Donors in the United States, Italy and Spain gave samples during acute or convalescent COVID-19.

Measured with immunoSEQ multiplex PCR; TCRdb has only the in-frame clones, and not every one. The repertoire holds 250,000 to 300,000 clones, with approximately 88% as singletons. The TCR originated in a man over 45 with acute or convalescent COVID-19. The chain recombines TRBV30 with TRBJ2-2, with D possibly being TRBD1 (5 bases). Sequencing input: peripheral blood. CDR3 coding DNA: TGTGCCTGGGACAGACAGAACACCGGGGAGCTGTTTTTT. Its translation is CAWDRQNTGELFF.